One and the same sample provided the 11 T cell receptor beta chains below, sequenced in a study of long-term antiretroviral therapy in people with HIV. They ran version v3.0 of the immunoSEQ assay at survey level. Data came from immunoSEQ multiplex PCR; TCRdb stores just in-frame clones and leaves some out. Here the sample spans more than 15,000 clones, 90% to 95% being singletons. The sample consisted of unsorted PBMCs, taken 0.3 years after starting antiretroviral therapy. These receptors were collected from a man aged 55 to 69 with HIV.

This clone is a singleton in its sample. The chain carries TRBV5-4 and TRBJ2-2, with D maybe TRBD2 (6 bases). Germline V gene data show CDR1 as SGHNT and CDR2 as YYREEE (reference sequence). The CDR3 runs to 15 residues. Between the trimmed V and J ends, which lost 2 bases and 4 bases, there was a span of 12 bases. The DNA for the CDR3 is TGTGCCAGCAGCTTCTTGGACTACGGCACCGGGGAGCTGTTTTTT. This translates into CASSFLDYGTGELFF. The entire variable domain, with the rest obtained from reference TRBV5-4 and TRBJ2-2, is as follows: ETGVTQSPTHLIKTRGQQVTLRCSSQSGHNTVSWYQQALGQGPQFIFQYYREEENGRGNFPPRFSGLQFPNYSSELNVNALELDDSALYLCASSFLDYGTGELFFGEGSRLTVL.

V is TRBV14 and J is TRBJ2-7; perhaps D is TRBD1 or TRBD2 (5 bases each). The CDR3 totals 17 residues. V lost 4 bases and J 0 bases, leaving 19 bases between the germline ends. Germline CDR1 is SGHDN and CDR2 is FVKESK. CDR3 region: CASSLPRGTGSSYEQYF. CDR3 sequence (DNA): TGTGCCAGCAGCCTTCCTAGGGGTACGGGATCCTCCTACGAGCAGTACTTC.

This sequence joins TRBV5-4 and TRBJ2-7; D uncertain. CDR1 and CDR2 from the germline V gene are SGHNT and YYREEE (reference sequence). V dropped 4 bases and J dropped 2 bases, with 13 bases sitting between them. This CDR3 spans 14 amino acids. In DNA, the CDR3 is TGTGCCAGCAGCGCATTGGGTCCCCCCTACGAGCAGTACTTC. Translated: CASSALGPPYEQYF.

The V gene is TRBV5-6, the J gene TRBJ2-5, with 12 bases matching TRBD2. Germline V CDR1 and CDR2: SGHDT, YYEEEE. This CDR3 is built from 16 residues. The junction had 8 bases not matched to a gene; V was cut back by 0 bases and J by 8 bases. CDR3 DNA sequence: TGTGCCAGCAGCTTGGGAGATGCTAGCGGGGGGGCAACCCAGTACTTC. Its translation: CASSLGDASGGATQYF.

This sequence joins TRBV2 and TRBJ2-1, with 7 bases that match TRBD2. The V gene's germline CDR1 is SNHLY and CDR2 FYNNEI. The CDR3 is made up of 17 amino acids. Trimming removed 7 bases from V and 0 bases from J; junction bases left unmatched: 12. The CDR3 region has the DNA TGTGCCAGCATTCCGACTAGCCCTCTATCCTCCTACAATGAGCAGTTCTTC. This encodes CASIPTSPLSSYNEQFF.

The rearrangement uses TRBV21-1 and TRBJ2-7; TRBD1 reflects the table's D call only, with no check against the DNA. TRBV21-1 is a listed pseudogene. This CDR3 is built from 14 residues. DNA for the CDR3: TGTGCCAGCACCCCCAGGGGAAGTCCCTACGAGCAGTACTTC. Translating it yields CASTPRGSPYEQYF.

The CDR3 DNA follows: TGTGCCAGCAGACCGGGACAGGGATTAAACCAAGATACGCAGTATTTT. This gives the protein CASRPGQGLNQDTQYF. This chain uses TRBV6-6 with TRBJ2-3; TRBD1 aligns across 9 bases. The CDR3 totals 16 residues. Germline CDR1 reads MNHNY; CDR2 reads SVGAGI (reference sequence). Trimming cost V 6 bases and J 5 bases; bases outside gene matches: 12.

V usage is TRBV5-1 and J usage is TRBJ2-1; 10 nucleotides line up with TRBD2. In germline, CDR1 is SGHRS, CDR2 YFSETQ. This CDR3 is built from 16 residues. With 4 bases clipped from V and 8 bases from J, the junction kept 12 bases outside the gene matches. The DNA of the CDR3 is TGCGCCAGCAGCATAAATCCTAGCGGGAGTGTCGATGAGCAGTTCTTC. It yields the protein CASSINPSGSVDEQFF.

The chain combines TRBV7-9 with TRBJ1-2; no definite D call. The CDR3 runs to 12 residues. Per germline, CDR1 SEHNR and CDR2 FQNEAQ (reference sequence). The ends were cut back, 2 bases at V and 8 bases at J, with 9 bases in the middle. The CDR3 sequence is CASSLNVKGYTF. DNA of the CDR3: TGTGCCAGCAGCTTAAACGTGAAAGGCTACACCTTC.

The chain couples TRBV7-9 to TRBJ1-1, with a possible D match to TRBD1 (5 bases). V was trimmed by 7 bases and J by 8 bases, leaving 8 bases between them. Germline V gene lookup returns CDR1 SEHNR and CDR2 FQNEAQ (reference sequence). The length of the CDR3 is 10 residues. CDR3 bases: TGTGCCAGCAAAGGGGCGGAAGCTTTCTTT. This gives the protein CASKGAEAFF. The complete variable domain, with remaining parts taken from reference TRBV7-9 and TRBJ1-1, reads DTGVSQNPRHKITKRGQNVTFRCDPISEHNRLYWYRQTLGQGPEFLTYFQNEAQLEKSRLLSDRFSAERPKGSFSTLEIQRTEQGDSAMYLCASKGAEAFFGQGTRLTVV.

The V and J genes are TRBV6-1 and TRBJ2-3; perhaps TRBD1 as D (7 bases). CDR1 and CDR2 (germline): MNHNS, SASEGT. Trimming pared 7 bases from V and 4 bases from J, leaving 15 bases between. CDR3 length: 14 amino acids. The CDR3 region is CASIRQGGPDTQYF. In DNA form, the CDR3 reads TGTGCCAGCATTCGGCAGGGGGGCCCAGATACGCAGTATTTT.